This entry lists 30 T cell receptor beta chains sequenced from one sample in a study of long-term antiretroviral therapy in people with HIV. The authors ran the immunoSEQ assay, v3.0, at survey level. TCRdb's copy holds only in-frame clones and misses some; the assay was immunoSEQ multiplex PCR. The sample contains some 27,000 clones, 85% to 90% of which appear only once. The sequenced sample was unsorted PBMCs, obtained 4.7 to 5 years after starting antiretroviral therapy. These receptors were obtained from a man aged 40-55 years with HIV.

The rearrangement joins TRBV18 to TRBJ1-1, with no clear D. The CDR3 sequence is 13 residues long. Germline lookup yields CDR1 KGHSH and CDR2 LQKENI. Trimming removed 2 bases from V and 5 bases from J, with 9 bases in between. CDR3 sequence: CASSPSRETEAFF. The CDR3 region has the DNA TGTGCCAGCTCACCATCGCGGGAGACTGAAGCTTTCTTT.

This clone turned up a few times. The rearrangement links TRBV2 to TRBJ2-7; D gene ambiguous. Between the trimmed V and J ends, which lost 4 bases and 4 bases, there was a span of 2 bases. Germline CDR1 is SNHLY and CDR2 is FYNNEI. The CDR3 spans 10 residues. This CDR3 is CASSGYEQYF. The CDR3 region has the DNA TGTGCCAGCAGTGGATACGAGCAGTACTTC.

The genes are TRBV6-1 and TRBJ2-7, with D maybe TRBD2 (6 bases). This CDR3 has 13 amino acids. Germline values: CDR1 MNHNS, CDR2 SASEGT. Trimming left V 7 bases short and J 3 bases short, with 13 bases between. The CDR3 DNA follows: TGTGCCAGCACCCGGCGGGACGGCTACGAGCAGTACTTC. It is translated as CASTRRDGYEQYF.

The sample holds a few counts of this clone. The chain recombines TRBV2 with TRBJ2-7, with TRBD1 matching 7 bases. The trim removed 7 bases at V and 4 bases at J, leaving 7 bases unmatched. The CDR3 spans 13 residues. CDR1 is SNHLY and CDR2 is FYNNEI in the germline V gene. CDR3 nucleotides: TGTGCCAGCAACGGACGACAGGGATACGAGCAGTACTTC. As protein: CASNGRQGYEQYF. Complete variable domain (other parts from reference TRBV2 and TRBJ2-7): EPEVTQTPSHQVTQMGQEVILRCVPISNHLYFYWYRQILGQKVEFLVSFYNNEISEKSEIFDDQFSVERPDGSNFTLKIRSTKLEDSAMYFCASNGRQGYEQYFGPGTRLTVT.

The chain links TRBV18 to TRBJ1-2; D is undetermined. Germline CDR1 KGHSH, CDR2 LQKENI. The V gene lost 3 bases and the J gene lost 7 bases, with 12 bases spanning the gap. The CDR3 consists of 13 residues. CDR3 in DNA: TGTGCCAGCTCACCCGAGCAGGTCGGTGGCTACACCTTC. Translating it yields CASSPEQVGGYTF.

The V gene is TRBV6-6, the J gene TRBJ2-2, with 11 bases identical to TRBD2. This CDR3 spans 16 amino acids. Germline assignment: CDR1 MNHNY and CDR2 SVGAGI (reference sequence). The junction had 5 bases not matched to a gene; V was cut back by 7 bases and J by 1 base. The CDR3, as DNA: TGTGCCAGCATTCGGACTAGCGGGTTGAACACCGGGGAGCTGTTTTTT. Amino acid sequence: CASIRTSGLNTGELFF.

This clone has more than one count but fewer than ten. The chain carries TRBV9 and TRBJ1-2; D is ambiguous. The length of the CDR3 is 16 residues. V lost 0 bases, J lost 5 bases, and 17 bases lay in between. Germline CDR1 SGDLS, CDR2 YYNGEE. CDR3 sequence (DNA): TGTGCCAGCAGCGTAGAGACAAATCCGTCTGAGTATGGCTACACCTTC. It translates to CASSVETNPSEYGYTF.

The chain has TRBV28 and TRBJ2-7, with 9 positions matching TRBD2. The germline CDR1 and CDR2 sequences are MDHEN and SYDVKM. After removal of 3 bases from V and 5 bases from J, the junction contained 2 bases not matched to a gene. The CDR3 loop spans 13 amino acids. The CDR3 coding sequence is TGTGCCAGCAGTTTGCCTAGCGGGAACGAGCAGTACTTC. This encodes CASSLPSGNEQYF. The full variable domain, in which reference TRBV28 and TRBJ2-7 provide the parts outside the CDR3, is DVKVTQSSRYLVKRTGEKVFLECVQDMDHENMFWYRQDPGLGLRLIYFSYDVKMKEKGDIPEGYSVSREKKERFSLILESASTNQTSMYLCASSLPSGNEQYFGPGTRLTVT.

The chain joins TRBV19 to TRBJ1-5, with 7 bases matching TRBD1. V dropped 4 bases and J dropped 7; count of bases not matched to a gene: 4. This CDR3 has 13 residues. In germline, CDR1 is LNHDA, CDR2 SQIVND (reference sequence). Here the CDR3 reads CASSRTGDQPQHF. CDR3 DNA: TGTGCCAGTAGTAGGACAGGAGACCAGCCCCAGCATTTT.

This clone appeared a single time. The rearrangement uses TRBV18 and TRBJ2-3, with a tentative D call TRBD2 (6 bases). CDR3 length: 14 residues. The ends were cut back, 5 bases at V and 4 bases at J, with 13 bases in the middle. Looked up from germline, CDR1 is KGHSH and CDR2 is LQKENI. The CDR3 region is CASSRQSGADTQYF. The CDR3 DNA is TGTGCCAGCTCAAGACAGTCGGGGGCAGATACGCAGTATTTT.

The rearrangement uses TRBV29-1 and TRBJ1-1; no firm D call. The CDR3 consists of 12 residues. Per the germline V gene, CDR1 is SQVTM and CDR2 is ANQGSEA. V lost 4 bases and J 5 bases, leaving 11 bases between the germline ends. The CDR3 DNA follows: TGCAGCGTTGTTGTGGGGAGTACTGAAGCTTTCTTT. The encoded protein is CSVVVGSTEAFF.

The chain couples TRBV5-6 to TRBJ2-7; D is undetermined. Between the trimmed V and J ends, which lost 0 bases and 1 base, there was a span of 8 bases. Germline CDR1 is SGHDT and CDR2 is YYEEEE. This CDR3 has 14 residues. The CDR3 DNA sequence: TGTGCCAGCAGCTTGGTTGGCATTTCCTACGAGCAGTACTTC. Its protein product is CASSLVGISYEQYF. The complete variable domain, with remaining parts taken from reference TRBV5-6 and TRBJ2-7, reads DAGVTQSPTHLIKTRGQQVTLRCSPKSGHDTVSWYQQALGQGPQFIFQYYEEEERQRGNFPDRFSGHQFPNYSSELNVNALLLGDSALYLCASSLVGISYEQYFGPGTRLTVT.

The genes are TRBV19 and TRBJ2-7, with 8 bases matching TRBD2. The V and J ends lost 7 bases and 5 bases, in that order; junction bases with no gene match: 7. The CDR3 is made up of 13 amino acids. The germline V gene encodes CDR1 LNHDA and CDR2 SQIVND (reference sequence). The CDR3 sequence is CASKGGRSDEQYF. The CDR3 DNA reads as TGTGCCAGTAAGGGCGGGAGGTCAGACGAGCAGTACTTC.

The rearrangement joins TRBV19 to TRBJ2-5; tentative D call: TRBD2 (6 bases). V lost 3 bases, J lost 5 bases, and 13 bases lay in between. Per germline, CDR1 LNHDA and CDR2 SQIVND (reference sequence). The CDR3 is 14 amino acids. CDR3: CASSISGGSETQYF. The CDR3 DNA reads TGTGCCAGTAGTATCTCCGGGGGTTCGGAGACCCAGTACTTC.

V is TRBV28 and J is TRBJ2-5; TRBD2 aligns across 15 bases. The germline V gene has CDR1 MDHEN and CDR2 SYDVKM. After removal of 4 bases from V and 4 bases from J, the junction contained 10 bases not matched to a gene. This CDR3 spans 18 amino acids. In DNA form, the CDR3 reads TGTGCCAGCAGTTCCCGTCCCGGGACTAGCGGGAGGACAGAGACCCAGTACTTC. This codes for CASSSRPGTSGRTETQYF.

The rearrangement links TRBV2 to TRBJ1-2, with 8 bases identical to TRBD1. Germline lookup yields CDR1 SNHLY and CDR2 FYNNEI. Trimming at V came to 9 bases and at J to 8 bases, leaving 2 bases not matched to a gene. This CDR3 is 10 amino acids long. CDR3 region: CASSGGGYTF. CDR3 sequence (DNA): TGTGCCAGTTCAGGGGGCGGCTACACCTTC.

V gene TRBV5-4 combines with J gene TRBJ2-5; D is unresolved. V was trimmed by 5 bases and J by 1 base, leaving 9 bases between them. Per germline, CDR1 SGHNT and CDR2 YYREEE (reference sequence). This CDR3 comprises 13 residues. The DNA for the CDR3 is TGTGCCAGCAGGATCGGTATCCAAGAGACCCAGTACTTC. This sequence encodes CASRIGIQETQYF.

The rearrangement uses TRBV27 and TRBJ2-2; the match to TRBD2 covers 8 bases. The V gene's germline CDR1 is MNHEY and CDR2 SMNVEV (reference sequence). This CDR3 is built from 17 residues. The ends lost 2 bases at V and 6 bases at J; junction bases unmatched: 11. The CDR3 reads CASSLLSTAGEPGELFF. The CDR3 DNA sequence: TGTGCCAGCAGTTTACTGAGTACAGCGGGAGAACCCGGGGAGCTGTTTTTT.

The chain uses TRBV9 and TRBJ1-3; D is uncertain. CDR3 length: 15 amino acids. Trimming took 4 bases from V and 4 from J, leaving 15 bases between them. From germline, CDR1 is SGDLS and CDR2 YYNGEE. CDR3 bases: TGTGCCAGCAGCCCCGGCACTTTGGGCGGAAACACCATATATTTT. It yields the protein CASSPGTLGGNTIYF.

This chain uses TRBV2 with TRBJ1-4, with D perhaps matching TRBD1 (5 bases). This CDR3 has 18 residues. V lost 6 bases to trimming and J lost 0 bases, with 20 bases between them. Germline lookup yields CDR1 SNHLY and CDR2 FYNNEI. CDR3 sequence reads: CASRQRQTQISTNEKLFF. CDR3 coding DNA: TGTGCCAGCAGGCAACGACAGACTCAAATCTCAACTAATGAAAAACTGTTTTTT.

The chain couples TRBV29-1 to TRBJ2-2; 16 bases agree with TRBD2. V lost 3 bases and J lost 6; bases outside the gene matches: 7. Germline V CDR1 and CDR2: SQVTM, ANQGSEA. This CDR3 spans 17 amino acids. CDR3 region: CSVDLGTSGGESGELFF. CDR3 DNA sequence: TGCAGCGTTGATCTAGGGACTAGCGGGGGGGAGTCCGGGGAGCTGTTTTTT.

The rearrangement links TRBV6-5 to TRBJ2-6, with a tentative D call TRBD1 (7 bases). The V gene's germline CDR1 is MNHEY and CDR2 SVGAGI. Trimming took 7 bases from V and 2 from J, leaving 12 bases between them. The CDR3 runs to 15 residues. This CDR3 is CASKTRGPGANVLTF. The CDR3 region has the DNA TGTGCCAGCAAGACTAGGGGGCCTGGGGCCAACGTCCTGACTTTC.

V gene TRBV15 combines with J gene TRBJ2-2, with 11 bases fitting TRBD1. J was trimmed by 4 bases and V by 0 bases; bases with no gene match: 4. The CDR3 runs 17 residues. Germline V gene data show CDR1 as LNHNV and CDR2 as YYDKDF (reference sequence). The CDR3 sequence: CATSRETGTGGTGELFF. DNA for the CDR3: TGTGCCACCAGCAGAGAAACTGGGACAGGGGGCACCGGGGAGCTGTTTTTT.

This clone was counted between two and nine times. The V call is TRBV7-8, the J call TRBJ2-3, with TRBD1 matching over 7 bases. CDR1 is SGHVS, CDR2 FQNEAQ, per germline. Germline trimming cut 5 bases from V and 7 bases from J; bases unmatched to any gene: 6. The CDR3 consists of 13 residues. CDR3 nucleotide sequence: TGTGCCAGCAGCATACCGGGACAGTATACGCAGTATTTT. Encoded protein: CASSIPGQYTQYF.

The chain links TRBV5-1 to TRBJ2-7; 14 bases are a match to TRBD2. V dropped 5 bases and J dropped 2; count of bases not matched to a gene: 12. This CDR3 is 18 amino acids long. Germline CDR1 SGHRS, CDR2 YFSETQ. The CDR3 is CASSSSGTSGSNAYEQYF. DNA of the CDR3: TGCGCCAGCAGTTCCTCAGGGACTAGCGGGAGTAACGCCTACGAGCAGTACTTC. Based on the CDR3 plus reference TRBV5-1 and TRBJ2-7, the full variable domain is KAGVTQTPRYLIKTRGQQVTLSCSPISGHRSVSWYQQTPGQGLQFLFEYFSETQRNKGNFPGRFSGRQFSNSRSEMNVSTLELGDSALYLCASSSSGTSGSNAYEQYFGPGTRLTVT.

The chain is built from TRBV5-1 and TRBJ1-6, with 9 positions matching TRBD1. The V gene's germline CDR1 is SGHRS and CDR2 YFSETQ. V lost 4 bases, J lost 7 bases, and 15 bases stayed unmatched. The CDR3 loop spans 18 amino acids. CDR3 coding DNA: TGCGCCAGCAGCCTGCTCCTTACCGGGACAGGGACGAATTCACCCCTCCACTTT. Translating it yields CASSLLLTGTGTNSPLHF.

The count of this clone is one. The rearrangement joins TRBV10-3 to TRBJ2-7, with 10 bases lining up with TRBD2. The J segment lost 1 base and the V segment lost 4 bases, leaving 4 bases of the junction unmatched. This CDR3 is 15 amino acids long. The germline V gene has CDR1 ENHRY and CDR2 SYGVKD. CDR3 coding DNA: TGTGCCATCAGTGGAGCTAGCGGGAGTTCCTACGAGCAGTACTTC. Its translation: CAISGASGSSYEQYF.

This clone was observed once. The same CDR3 also results from other DNA sequences found in this sample. The rearrangement joins TRBV30 to TRBJ1-1, with no clear D. The CDR3 is 11 residues long. CDR1 is GTSNPN, CDR2 SVGIG, per germline (reference sequence). The ends were cut back, 3 bases at V and 3 bases at J, with 5 bases in the middle. The CDR3 reads CAWSGYTEAFF. In DNA form, the CDR3 reads TGTGCCTGGAGCGGTTACACTGAAGCTTTCTTT.

This clone was observed a few times. The chain is built from TRBV19 and TRBJ1-3; no firm D call. The CDR3 is 15 amino acids. Per the germline V gene, CDR1 is LNHDA and CDR2 is SQIVND (reference sequence). V was shortened by 8 bases and J by 0 bases, with 14 bases between the two germline ends. DNA for the CDR3: TGTGCCAGTGGAGACCGGCCTCTCTCTGGAAACACCATATATTTT. Protein product: CASGDRPLSGNTIYF.

The chain employs TRBV6-1 and TRBJ1-2; 7 bases line up with TRBD1. The CDR3 runs to 16 residues. After removal of 0 bases from V and 4 bases from J, the junction contained 8 bases not matched to a gene. Germline loops: CDR1 MNHNS, CDR2 SASEGT. CDR3 protein: CASSEALRGTAYGYTF. In nucleotides, the CDR3 is TGTGCCAGCAGTGAAGCGCTCCGTGGGACAGCCTATGGCTACACCTTC.